This T cell receptor beta chain emerged from a study of cytomegalovirus exposure and HLA in healthy donors. The V and J ends lost 2 bases and 1 base, in that order; junction bases with no gene match: 2. Germline assignment: CDR1 SEHNR and CDR2 FQNEAQ (reference sequence). This CDR3 region has 16 residues. The PCR used 60 Vbeta and 13 Jbeta primers. Assay used: immunoSEQ multiplex PCR; TCRdb lists only in-frame clones, some missing. The table shows about 140,000 clones, with 75% to 90% occurring only once. The clonotype originates from a female donor in good health and CMV-seronegative. Sample: PBMCs. V usage is TRBV7-9 and J usage is TRBJ2-1, with 10 bases lining up with TRBD2. The CDR3 is CASSLRTSGSYNEQFF. The CDR3 DNA sequence: TGTGCCAGCAGCTTAAGGACTAGCGGTTCCTACAATGAGCAGTTCTTC.